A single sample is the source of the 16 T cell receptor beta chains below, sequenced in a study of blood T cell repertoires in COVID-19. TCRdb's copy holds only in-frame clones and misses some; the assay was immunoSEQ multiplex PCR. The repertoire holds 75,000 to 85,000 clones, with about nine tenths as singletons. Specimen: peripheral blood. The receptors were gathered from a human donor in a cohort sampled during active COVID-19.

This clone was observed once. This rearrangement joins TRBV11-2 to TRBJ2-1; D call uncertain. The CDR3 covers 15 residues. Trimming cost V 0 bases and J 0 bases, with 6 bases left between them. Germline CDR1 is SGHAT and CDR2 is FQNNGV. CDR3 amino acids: CASSLDYSSYNEQFF. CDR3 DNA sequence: TGTGCCAGCAGCTTAGACTACAGCTCCTACAATGAGCAGTTCTTC.

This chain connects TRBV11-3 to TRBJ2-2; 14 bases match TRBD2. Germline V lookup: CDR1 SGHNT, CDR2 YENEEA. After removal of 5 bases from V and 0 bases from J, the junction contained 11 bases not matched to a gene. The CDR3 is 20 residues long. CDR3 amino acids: CASSPDWTSGRLSNTGELFF. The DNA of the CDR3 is TGTGCCAGCAGCCCCGATTGGACTAGCGGGAGGCTCTCGAACACCGGGGAGCTGTTTTTT.

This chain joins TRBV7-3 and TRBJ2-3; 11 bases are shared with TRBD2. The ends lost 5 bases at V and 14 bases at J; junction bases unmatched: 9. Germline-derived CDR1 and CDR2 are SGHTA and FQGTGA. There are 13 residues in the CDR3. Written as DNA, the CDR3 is TGTGCCAGCAGCCCCTTAGCGGGGGGGCCGTTGTATTTT. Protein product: CASSPLAGGPLYF. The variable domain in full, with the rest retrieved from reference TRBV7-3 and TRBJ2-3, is GAGVSQTPSNKVTEKGKYVELRCDPISGHTALYWYRQSLGQGPEFLIYFQGTGAADDSGLPNDRFFAVRPEGSVSTLKIQRTERGDSAVYLCASSPLAGGPLYFGPGTRLTVL.

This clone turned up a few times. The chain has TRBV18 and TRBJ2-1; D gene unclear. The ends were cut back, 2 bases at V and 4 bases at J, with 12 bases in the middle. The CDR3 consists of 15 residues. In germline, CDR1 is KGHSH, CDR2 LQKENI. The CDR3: CASSPASPEYNEQFF. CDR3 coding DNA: TGTGCCAGCTCACCAGCTTCACCAGAATACAATGAGCAGTTCTTC.

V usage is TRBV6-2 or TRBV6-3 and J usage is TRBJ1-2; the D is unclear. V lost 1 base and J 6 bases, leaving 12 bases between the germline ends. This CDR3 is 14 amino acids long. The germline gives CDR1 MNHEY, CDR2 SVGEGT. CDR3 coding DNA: TGTGCCAGCAGTTACTTCGCAGGTGTGGATGGCTACACCTTC. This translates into CASSYFAGVDGYTF.

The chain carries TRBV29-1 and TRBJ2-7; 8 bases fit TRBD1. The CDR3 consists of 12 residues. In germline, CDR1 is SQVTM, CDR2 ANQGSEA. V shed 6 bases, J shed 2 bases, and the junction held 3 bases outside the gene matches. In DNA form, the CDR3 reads TGCAGCGTATACAGGGGGACCTACGAGCAGTACTTC. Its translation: CSVYRGTYEQYF.

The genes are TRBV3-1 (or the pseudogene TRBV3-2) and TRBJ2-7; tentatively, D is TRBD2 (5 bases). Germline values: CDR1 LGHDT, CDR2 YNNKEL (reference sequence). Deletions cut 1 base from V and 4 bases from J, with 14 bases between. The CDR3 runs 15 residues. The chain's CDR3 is CASSQGVRGGYEQYF. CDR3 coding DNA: TGTGCCAGCAGCCAAGGGGTAAGAGGAGGTTACGAGCAGTACTTC.

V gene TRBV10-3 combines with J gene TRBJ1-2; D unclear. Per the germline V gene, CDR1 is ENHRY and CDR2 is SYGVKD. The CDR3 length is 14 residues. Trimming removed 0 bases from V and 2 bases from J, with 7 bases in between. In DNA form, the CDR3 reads TGTGCCATCAGTGAGTCGGGCTCCAACTATGGCTACACCTTC. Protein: CAISESGSNYGYTF.

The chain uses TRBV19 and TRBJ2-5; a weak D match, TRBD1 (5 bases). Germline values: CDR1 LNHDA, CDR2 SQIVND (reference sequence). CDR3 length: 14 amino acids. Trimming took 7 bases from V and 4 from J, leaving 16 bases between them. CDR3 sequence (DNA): TGTGCCAGTACCTCGAGGTGGGGCGGAGAGACCCAGTACTTC. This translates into CASTSRWGGETQYF.

For the CDR3, the DNA is TGTGCCAGCAGCTCGACAGGGGGCAATCAGCCCCAGCATTTT. Amino acid sequence: CASSSTGGNQPQHF. This chain uses TRBV7-2 with TRBJ1-5, with 8 nucleotides matching TRBD1. There are 14 residues in the CDR3. V dropped 4 bases and J dropped 2; count of bases not matched to a gene: 1. CDR1 and CDR2 (germline): SGHTA, FQGNSA.

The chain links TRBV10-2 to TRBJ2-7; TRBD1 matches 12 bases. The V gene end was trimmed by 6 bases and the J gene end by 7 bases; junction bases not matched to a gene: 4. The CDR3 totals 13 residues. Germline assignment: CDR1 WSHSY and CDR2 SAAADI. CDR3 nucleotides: TGCGCCAGCAGGGGACAGGGGGCCGGAGAGCAGTACTTC. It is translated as CASRGQGAGEQYF.

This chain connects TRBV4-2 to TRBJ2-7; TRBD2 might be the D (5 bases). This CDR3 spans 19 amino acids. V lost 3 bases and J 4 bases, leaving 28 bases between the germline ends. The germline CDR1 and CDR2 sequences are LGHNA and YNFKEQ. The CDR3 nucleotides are TGTGCCAGCAGCCAGGTTTTCTTCCCCACAATCGCCTCGGGGTACGAGCAGTACTTC. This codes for CASSQVFFPTIASGYEQYF.

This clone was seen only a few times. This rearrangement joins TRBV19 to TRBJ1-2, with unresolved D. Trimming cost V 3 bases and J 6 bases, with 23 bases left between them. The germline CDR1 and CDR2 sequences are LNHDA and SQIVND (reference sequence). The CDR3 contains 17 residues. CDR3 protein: CASSIPGGGRRQDGYTF. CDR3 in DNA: TGTGCCAGTAGTATCCCAGGAGGAGGTAGGAGGCAGGATGGCTACACCTTC. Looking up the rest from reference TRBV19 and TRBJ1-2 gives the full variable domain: DGGITQSPKYLFRKEGQNVTLSCEQNLNHDAMYWYRQDPGQGLRLIYYSQIVNDFQKGDIAEGYSVSREKKESFPLTVTSAQKNPTAFYLCASSIPGGGRRQDGYTFGSGTRLTVV.

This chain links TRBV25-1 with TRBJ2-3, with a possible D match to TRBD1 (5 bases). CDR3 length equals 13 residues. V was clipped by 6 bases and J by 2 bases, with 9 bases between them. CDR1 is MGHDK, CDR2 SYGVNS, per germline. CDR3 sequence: CASRKTATDTQYF. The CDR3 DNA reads TGTGCCAGCAGAAAGACAGCCACAGATACGCAGTATTTT.

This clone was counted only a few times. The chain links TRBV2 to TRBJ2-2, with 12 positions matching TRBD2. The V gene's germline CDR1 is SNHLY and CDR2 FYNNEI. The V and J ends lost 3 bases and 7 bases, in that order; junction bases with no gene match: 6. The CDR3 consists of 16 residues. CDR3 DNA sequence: TGTGCCAGCAGTGATCTAGCGGGGGGGCCCGACGGGGAGCTGTTTTTT. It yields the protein CASSDLAGGPDGELFF.

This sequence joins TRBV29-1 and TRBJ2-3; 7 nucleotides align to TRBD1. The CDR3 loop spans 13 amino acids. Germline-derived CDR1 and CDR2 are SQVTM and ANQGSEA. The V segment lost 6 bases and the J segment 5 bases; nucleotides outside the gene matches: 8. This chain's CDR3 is CSVVDRLEDTQYF. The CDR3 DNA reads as TGCAGCGTCGTGGACAGGCTGGAAGATACGCAGTATTTT.